These 18 T cell receptor beta chains share one sample of origin, sequenced in a study of response to subunit inactivated influenza vaccine. Each CDR3 protein is one row after TCRdb ran MiXCR on the RT-PCR reads. The data contain around 480,000 distinct CDR3 sequences, about a tenth of them singletons. The source material was PBMCs from blood, sampled 45 days after vaccination. The receptors come from a man aged 50-60 years who received an inactivated influenza vaccine.

This chain uses TRBV3-1 with TRBJ2-1; maybe TRBD2 (6 bases). Germline values: CDR1 LGHDT, CDR2 YNNKEL (reference sequence). V was shortened by 1 base and J by 6 bases, with 10 bases between the two germline ends. The CDR3 length is 14 residues. CDR3 in amino acids: CASSQGHGGNEQFF. The CDR3 nucleotides read TGTGCCAGCAGCCAAGGTCACGGGGGCAATGAGCAGTTCTTC.

This clonotype was found a few times. The CDR3: CSASSNNSPLHF. The CDR3 DNA sequence: TGCAGTGCTAGCAGTAATAATTCACCCCTCCACTTT. This sequence joins TRBV20-1 and TRBJ1-6; D uncertain. Germline V lookup: CDR1 DFQATT, CDR2 SNEGSKA (reference sequence). V lost 3 bases and J lost 5, with 5 bases in between. The CDR3 spans 12 residues.

This clonotype was recorded at least ten times. The chain employs TRBV7-2 and TRBJ2-1; weak D call: TRBD1 (6 bases). The germline V gene has CDR1 SGHTA and CDR2 FQGNSA. This CDR3 has 13 amino acids. Trimming took off 1 base at V and 12 bases at J, with 13 bases between the two ends. CDR3 bases: TGTGCCAGCAGCTTAGTTTGGGGGCGCGGGCAGTTCTTC. This gives the protein CASSLVWGRGQFF.

This clonotype came up a few times. The chain is built from TRBV20-1 and TRBJ2-3; 7 nucleotides align to TRBD1. J was trimmed by 8 bases and V by 6 bases; bases with no gene match: 17. The CDR3 covers 15 residues. Germline lookup yields CDR1 DFQATT and CDR2 SNEGSKA (reference sequence). The CDR3 DNA reads as TGCAGTGCCGCCCCGGCGACAGGGACCTCCGGTACGCAGTATTTT. It is translated as CSAAPATGTSGTQYF.

This clonotype was seen more than once but under ten times. This chain uses TRBV5-1 with TRBJ2-1; the D is unclear. V was cut by 3 bases and J by 9 bases, with 16 bases left in between. This CDR3 has 14 amino acids. Germline loops: CDR1 SGHRS, CDR2 YFSETQ. CDR3 loop: CASSSPSRGFEQFF. For the CDR3, the DNA is TGCGCCAGCAGCTCTCCGAGTCGAGGATTTGAGCAGTTCTTC. The whole variable domain, remainder taken from reference TRBV5-1 and TRBJ2-1, is KAGVTQTPRYLIKTRGQQVTLSCSPISGHRSVSWYQQTPGQGLQFLFEYFSETQRNKGNFPGRFSGRQFSNSRSEMNVSTLELGDSALYLCASSSPSRGFEQFFGPGTRLTVL.

The chain uses TRBV27 and TRBJ2-3, with a tentative D call TRBD1 (5 bases). There are 15 residues in the CDR3. The germline CDR1 and CDR2 sequences are MNHEY and SMNVEV (reference sequence). The V gene lost 0 bases and the J gene lost 1 base, with 8 bases spanning the gap. The CDR3 DNA reads as TGTGCCAGCAGTTTATCACAGGTTGGCACAGATACGCAGTATTTT. Translation: CASSLSQVGTDTQYF.

This clonotype was seen at least ten times. This chain joins TRBV15 and TRBJ2-3; D unclear. The CDR3 is 15 residues long. V was shortened by 2 bases and J by 3 bases, with 12 bases between the two germline ends. CDR1 and CDR2 from the germline V gene are LNHNV and YYDKDF (reference sequence). For the CDR3, the DNA is TGTGCCACCAGCAGAAATGCAGGCCCTACAGATACGCAGTATTTT. This translates into CATSRNAGPTDTQYF.

This clonotype was detected a few times. The chain couples TRBV9 to TRBJ2-1; no definite D call. CDR1 SGDLS and CDR2 YYNGEE come from the germline V gene. CDR3 length: 13 amino acids. V lost 5 bases, J lost 5 bases, and 11 bases lay in between. The CDR3 sequence is CASRAPVNNEQFF. In nucleotides, the CDR3 is TGTGCCAGCAGGGCTCCAGTGAACAATGAGCAGTTCTTC.

This clonotype was observed a few times. This chain links TRBV5-4 with TRBJ2-1, with D possibly being TRBD1 or TRBD2 (5 bases each). Germline V lookup: CDR1 SGHNT, CDR2 YYREEE (reference sequence). Between the trimmed V and J ends, which lost 4 bases and 9 bases, there was a span of 14 bases. The CDR3 length is 13 residues. CDR3 nucleotide sequence: TGTGCCAGCAGCCTCACTAGTAGGGGTGAGCAGTTCTTC. Its protein is CASSLTSRGEQFF.

This clonotype has more than one count but fewer than ten. The rearrangement uses TRBV7-6 and TRBJ1-4, with D unclear. Germline CDR1 is SGHVS and CDR2 is FNYEAQ. V lost 1 base and J lost 7, with 10 bases in between. This CDR3 comprises 14 residues. CDR3 in DNA: TGTGCCAGCAGCTTAGAAGGTGCGGCTGAAAAACTGTTTTTT. Protein: CASSLEGAAEKLFF.

This clonotype was seen at least ten times. The rearrangement uses TRBV2 and TRBJ1-6, with TRBD1 matching 7 bases. Trimming removed 5 bases from V and 6 bases from J; junction bases left unmatched: 4. Germline V gives CDR1 SNHLY, CDR2 FYNNEI. CDR3 length: 14 residues. The CDR3 sequence: CASSKGQINSPLHF. The CDR3 DNA reads TGTGCCAGCAGTAAGGGACAGATTAATTCACCCCTCCACTTT.

The rearrangement joins TRBV10-3 to TRBJ1-5, with TRBD1 identical over 11 bases. Germline CDR1 reads ENHRY; CDR2 reads SYGVKD. With 3 bases clipped from V and 4 bases from J, the junction kept 11 bases outside the gene matches. This CDR3 has 18 amino acids. CDR3 loop: CAISDSRTGGIGNQPQHF. The CDR3, as DNA: TGTGCCATCAGTGATAGTAGGACAGGGGGCATTGGAAATCAGCCCCAGCATTTT.

The genes are TRBV7-2 and TRBJ1-1, with D possibly matching TRBD1 (6 bases). This CDR3 region has 16 residues. V was clipped by 1 base and J by 0 bases, with 12 bases between them. Germline-derived CDR1 and CDR2 are SGHTA and FQGNSA. For the CDR3, the DNA is TGTGCCAGCAGCTTAGATGCGGGGGGCATGAACACTGAAGCTTTCTTT. Amino acids: CASSLDAGGMNTEAFF. The full variable domain, completed using reference TRBV7-2 and TRBJ1-1, is GAGVSQSPSNKVTEKGKDVELRCDPISGHTALYWYRQSLGQGLEFLIYFQGNSAPDKSGLPSDRFSAERTGGSVSTLTIQRTQQEDSAVYLCASSLDAGGMNTEAFFGQGTRLTVV.

The table lists this clonotype with a few counts. The rearrangement links TRBV6-1 to TRBJ1-5; D might be TRBD1 (5 bases). The germline CDR1 and CDR2 sequences are MNHNS and SASEGT. The CDR3 covers 15 residues. V was cut by 6 bases and J by 6 bases, with 18 bases left in between. Here the CDR3 DNA reads TGTGCCAGCAGGGCTGGGGGTGTTCGGGGTCAGCCCCAGCATTTT. Translated, it gives CASRAGGVRGQPQHF.

This clonotype was observed a few times. This sequence joins TRBV5-1 and TRBJ2-3, with D tentatively TRBD1 or TRBD2 (5 bases each). This CDR3 has 15 residues. Germline V gene data show CDR1 as SGHRS and CDR2 as YFSETQ. Trimming pared 4 bases from V and 2 bases from J, leaving 14 bases between. DNA of the CDR3: TGCGCCAGCAGCCAAGGGACGGCAACCACAGATACGCAGTATTTT. This sequence encodes CASSQGTATTDTQYF.

This clonotype was picked up many times. The chain has TRBV12-3 or TRBV12-4 and TRBJ2-2, with D maybe TRBD1 (5 bases). Trimming removed 1 base from V and 4 bases from J, with 10 bases in between. The CDR3 runs 15 residues. In nucleotides, the CDR3 is TGTGCCAGCAGTTTAGGGGGCGTGAGCACCGGGGAGCTGTTTTTT. Translation: CASSLGGVSTGELFF.

This clonotype has only a few counts. This chain links TRBV3-1 with TRBJ2-1, with 10 nucleotides matching TRBD2. The ends lost 4 bases at V and 6 bases at J; junction bases unmatched: 6. In germline, CDR1 is LGHDT, CDR2 YNNKEL (reference sequence). CDR3 size: 15 residues. The CDR3 bases are TGTGCCAGCAGCCCTCAACTAGCGGGACGCAATGAGCAGTTCTTC. Protein: CASSPQLAGRNEQFF.

The rearrangement joins TRBV20-1 to TRBJ2-4, with a possible D match to TRBD1 (6 bases). Between the trimmed V and J ends, which lost 5 bases and 3 bases, there was a span of 11 bases. The CDR3 sequence is 13 residues long. Germline V lookup: CDR1 DFQATT, CDR2 SNEGSKA (reference sequence). The CDR3 DNA sequence: TGCAGTGCTTTAGACAGGAACAAAAACATTCAGTACTTC. It yields the protein CSALDRNKNIQYF.